Listed here are 9 T cell receptor beta chains from one sample, sequenced in a study of regulatory T cells in long-lasting Graves disease. Time point defined: newly diagnosed GD, antithyroid drugs for less than 3 months. With RNA extracted from PBMCs as input, the TCR library was made. Relying on iRepertoire HTBI primers and Arm-PCR of CDR3 regions, the team built TCR beta libraries. TCRdb fed the multiplex PCR reads into MiXCR, producing one record per CDR3 protein. This table has approximately 560,000 distinct CDR3 sequences, 15% to 20% appearing once. The sample was also reused in another study, on T cells in Graves' hyperthyroidism and ophthalmopathy.

Sequenced here: peripheral blood mononuclear cells (PBMCs), sampled at new diagnosis, from a patient treated with antithyroid drugs. The receptor source for this set is a young man with Graves disease.

The chain recombines TRBV30 with TRBJ2-1, with 10 bases that match TRBD2. CDR1 and CDR2 from the germline V gene are GTSNPN and SVGIG (reference sequence). This CDR3 has 16 amino acids. The ends lost 2 bases at V and 1 base at J; junction bases unmatched: 5. The CDR3 DNA reads TGTGCCTGGAGTCCTAGCGGGAGAAGGTCCTACAATGAGCAGTTCTTC. This translates into CAWSPSGRRSYNEQFF.

This clonotype has at least ten counts. The CDR3 reads CSARDRRGAGTGELFF. The CDR3 DNA is TGCAGTGCTAGAGATCGGCGGGGCGCGGGCACCGGGGAGCTGTTTTTT. The chain employs TRBV20-1 and TRBJ2-2, with D possibly being TRBD2 (6 bases). With 0 bases removed from V and 4 bases from J, the gap between germline ends came to 15 bases. Germline-derived CDR1 and CDR2 are DFQATT and SNEGSKA (reference sequence). The CDR3 is 16 residues long.

This clonotype was observed a few times. The rearrangement joins TRBV6-2 or TRBV6-3 to TRBJ1-2, with D uncertain. The CDR3 is 13 amino acids. The germline CDR1 and CDR2 sequences are MNHEY and SVGEGT. Trimming shortened V by 6 bases and J by 4 bases, and 12 bases separated the two germline ends. This CDR3 is CASSQTRIYGYTF. The CDR3 DNA sequence: TGTGCCAGCAGCCAAACACGGATCTATGGCTACACCTTC.

The chain carries TRBV3-1 and TRBJ2-3, with TRBD1 identical over 7 bases. Germline V gene lookup returns CDR1 LGHDT and CDR2 YNNKEL (reference sequence). J gave up 2 bases and V 7 bases, and 6 bases lay outside the gene matches. CDR3 length: 14 amino acids. CDR3 nucleotide sequence: TGTGCCAGCATCCGCGACAGGGACACAGATACGCAGTATTTT. Translating it yields CASIRDRDTDTQYF.

This rearrangement joins TRBV6-1 to TRBJ2-7; D possibly corresponds to TRBD1 (5 bases). CDR3 size: 11 residues. Trimming pared 8 bases from V and 6 bases from J, leaving 11 bases between. Germline CDR1 MNHNS, CDR2 SASEGT. The CDR3: CASGKGLEQYF. In DNA form, the CDR3 reads TGTGCCAGCGGAAAGGGGCTCGAGCAGTACTTC.

This clonotype appeared many times. The J gene is TRBJ1-5, the V gene TRBV28; weak D call: TRBD1 (5 bases). Trimming cost V 1 base and J 7 bases, with 11 bases left between them. Germline CDR1 reads MDHEN; CDR2 reads SYDVKM. The CDR3 consists of 14 residues. The DNA of the CDR3 is TGTGCCAGCAGTTTATTCCAGGGCGGACAGCCCCAGCATTTT. This gives the protein CASSLFQGGQPQHF. Using reference TRBV28 and TRBJ1-5 for the parts outside the CDR3, the full variable domain is DVKVTQSSRYLVKRTGEKVFLECVQDMDHENMFWYRQDPGLGLRLIYFSYDVKMKEKGDIPEGYSVSREKKERFSLILESASTNQTSMYLCASSLFQGGQPQHFGDGTRLSIL.

This clonotype was recorded at least ten times. This rearrangement joins TRBV6-5 to TRBJ2-4; D might be TRBD2 (5 bases). Germline-derived CDR1 and CDR2 are MNHEY and SVGAGI. CDR3 size: 13 residues. V was clipped by 4 bases and J by 7 bases, with 11 bases between them. The CDR3 sequence is CASSSQGSNIQYF. The CDR3 DNA reads as TGTGCCAGCAGTTCCCAAGGGAGTAACATTCAGTACTTC.

At least ten counts were recorded for this clonotype. This chain connects TRBV28 to TRBJ2-1; D is possibly TRBD1 or TRBD2 (5 bases each). This CDR3 spans 14 amino acids. CDR1 and CDR2 (germline): MDHEN, SYDVKM. V was pared by 6 bases and J by 4 bases, with 13 bases between. CDR3 region: CASSPGTFYNEQFF. CDR3 sequence (DNA): TGTGCCAGCAGCCCAGGGACGTTTTACAATGAGCAGTTCTTC.

The gene calls are TRBV29-1 and TRBJ2-3, with D perhaps given as TRBD1 or TRBD2 (5 bases each). The germline V gene encodes CDR1 SQVTM and CDR2 ANQGSEA. The CDR3 consists of 14 residues. V shed 7 bases and J shed 6 bases, with 20 bases lying between them. CDR3 nucleotides: TGCAGCGGGGGTAATCGAGGGGCAGGGGATACGCAGTATTTT. This translates into CSGGNRGAGDTQYF.